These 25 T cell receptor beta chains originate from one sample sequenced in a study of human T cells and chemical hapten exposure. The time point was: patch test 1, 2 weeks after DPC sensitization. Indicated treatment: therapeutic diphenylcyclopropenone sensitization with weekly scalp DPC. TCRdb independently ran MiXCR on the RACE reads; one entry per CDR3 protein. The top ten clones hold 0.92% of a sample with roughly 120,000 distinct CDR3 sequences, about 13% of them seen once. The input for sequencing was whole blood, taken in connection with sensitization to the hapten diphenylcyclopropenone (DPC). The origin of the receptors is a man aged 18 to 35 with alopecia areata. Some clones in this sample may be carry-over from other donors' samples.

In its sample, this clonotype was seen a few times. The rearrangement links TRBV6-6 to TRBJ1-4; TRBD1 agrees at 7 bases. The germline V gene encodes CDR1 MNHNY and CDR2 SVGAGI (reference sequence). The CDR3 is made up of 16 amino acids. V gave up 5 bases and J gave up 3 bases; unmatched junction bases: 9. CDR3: CASSRTGVGANEKLFF. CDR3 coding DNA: TGTGCCAGCAGTCGTACAGGGGTTGGGGCTAATGAAAAACTGTTTTTT.

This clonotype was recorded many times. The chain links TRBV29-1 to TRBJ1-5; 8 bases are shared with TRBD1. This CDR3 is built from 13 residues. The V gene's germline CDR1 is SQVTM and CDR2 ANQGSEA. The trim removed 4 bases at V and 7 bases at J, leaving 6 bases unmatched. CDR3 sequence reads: CSVVGSGGQPQHF. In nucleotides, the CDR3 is TGCAGCGTTGTAGGGTCAGGGGGCCAGCCCCAGCATTTT.

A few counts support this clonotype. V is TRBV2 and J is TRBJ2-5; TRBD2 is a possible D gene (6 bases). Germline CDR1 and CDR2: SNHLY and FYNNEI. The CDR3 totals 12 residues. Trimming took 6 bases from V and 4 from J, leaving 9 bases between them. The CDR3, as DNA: TGTGCCAGCAGGATGGGGGGAGAGACCCAGTACTTC. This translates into CASRMGGETQYF.

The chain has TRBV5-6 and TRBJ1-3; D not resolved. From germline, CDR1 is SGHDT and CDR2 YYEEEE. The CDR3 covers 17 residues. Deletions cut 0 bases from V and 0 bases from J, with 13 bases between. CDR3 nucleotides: TGTGCCAGCAGCTTGGAGTGGTACGGAAGCTCTGGAAACACCATATATTTT. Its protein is CASSLEWYGSSGNTIYF.

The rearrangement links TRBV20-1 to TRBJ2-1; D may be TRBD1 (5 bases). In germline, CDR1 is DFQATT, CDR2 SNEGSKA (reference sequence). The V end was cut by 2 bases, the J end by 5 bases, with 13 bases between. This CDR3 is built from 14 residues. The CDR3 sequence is CSARNRQGNNEQFF. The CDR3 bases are TGCAGTGCTAGAAATCGGCAGGGTAACAATGAGCAGTTCTTC.

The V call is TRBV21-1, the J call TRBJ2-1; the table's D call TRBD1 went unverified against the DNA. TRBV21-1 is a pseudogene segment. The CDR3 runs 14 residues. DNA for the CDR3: TGTGCCAGCAGCGGACAGGGGTCCTACAATGAGCAGTTCTTC. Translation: CASSGQGSYNEQFF.

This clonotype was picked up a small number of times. The CDR3 DNA sequence: TGTGCCAGCAGTCCGGGACTTGGAAAGACCCAGTACTTC. Its translation: CASSPGLGKTQYF. V is TRBV12-3 or TRBV12-4 and J is TRBJ2-5; D may be TRBD2 (6 bases). The ends were cut back, 5 bases at V and 6 bases at J, with 13 bases in the middle. The CDR3 is 13 residues long.

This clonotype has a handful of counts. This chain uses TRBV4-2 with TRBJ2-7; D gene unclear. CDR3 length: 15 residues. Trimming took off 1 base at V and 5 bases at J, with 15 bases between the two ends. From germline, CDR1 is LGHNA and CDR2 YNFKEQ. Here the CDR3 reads CASSQAEETPDEQYF. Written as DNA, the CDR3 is TGTGCCAGCAGCCAAGCTGAGGAGACCCCTGACGAGCAGTACTTC.

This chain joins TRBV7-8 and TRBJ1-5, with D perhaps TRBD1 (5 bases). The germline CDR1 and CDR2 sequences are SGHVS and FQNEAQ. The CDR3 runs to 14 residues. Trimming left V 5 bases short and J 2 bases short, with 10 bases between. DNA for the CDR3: TGTGCCAGCAGCATCAGGGAGGGCAATCAGCCCCAGCATTTT. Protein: CASSIREGNQPQHF.

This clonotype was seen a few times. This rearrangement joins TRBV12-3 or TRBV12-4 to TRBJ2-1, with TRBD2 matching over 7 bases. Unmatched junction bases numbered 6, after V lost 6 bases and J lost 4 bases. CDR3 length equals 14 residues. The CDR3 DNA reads TGTGCCAGCAGACAGGTGGGGGGGTACAATGAGCAGTTCTTC. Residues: CASRQVGGYNEQFF.

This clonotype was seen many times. CDR3: CASSPRDTDGITGELFF. CDR3 in DNA: TGTGCCAGCTCACCAAGGGATACGGATGGGATCACCGGGGAGCTGTTTTTT. The chain links TRBV18 to TRBJ2-2, with D hard to call. Deletions cut 2 bases from V and 4 bases from J, with 17 bases between. The CDR3 is 17 residues long. Germline CDR1 and CDR2: KGHSH and LQKENI.

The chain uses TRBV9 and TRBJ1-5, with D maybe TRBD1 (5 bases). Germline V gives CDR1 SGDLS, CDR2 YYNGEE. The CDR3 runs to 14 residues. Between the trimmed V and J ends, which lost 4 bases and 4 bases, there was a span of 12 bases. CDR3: CASSISDSNQPQHF. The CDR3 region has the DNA TGTGCCAGCAGCATCAGCGACAGTAATCAGCCCCAGCATTTT.

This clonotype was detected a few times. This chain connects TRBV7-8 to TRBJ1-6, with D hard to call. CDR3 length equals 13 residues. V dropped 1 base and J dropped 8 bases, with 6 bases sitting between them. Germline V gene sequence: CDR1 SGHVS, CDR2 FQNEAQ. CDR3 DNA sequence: TGTGCCAGCAGCTTAGTCCGGGATTCACCCCTCCACTTT. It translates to CASSLVRDSPLHF.

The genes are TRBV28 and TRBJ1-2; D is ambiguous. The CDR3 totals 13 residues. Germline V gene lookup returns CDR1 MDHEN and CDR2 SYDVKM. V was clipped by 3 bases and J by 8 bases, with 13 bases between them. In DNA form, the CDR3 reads TGTGCCAGCAGTTTCCGATCCCGCCGGGGCTACACCTTC. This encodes CASSFRSRRGYTF.

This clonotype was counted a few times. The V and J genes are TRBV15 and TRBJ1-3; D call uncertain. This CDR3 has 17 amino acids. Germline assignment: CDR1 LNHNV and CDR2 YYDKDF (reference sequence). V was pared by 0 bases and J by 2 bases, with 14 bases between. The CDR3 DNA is TGTGCCACCAGCAGAGATACAGCATACGGGGCTGGAAACACCATATATTTT. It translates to CATSRDTAYGAGNTIYF.

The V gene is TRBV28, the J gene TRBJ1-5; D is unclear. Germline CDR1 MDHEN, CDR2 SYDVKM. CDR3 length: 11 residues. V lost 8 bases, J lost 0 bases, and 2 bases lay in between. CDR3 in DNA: TGTGCCAGCTTTAGCAATCAGCCCCAGCATTTT. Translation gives CASFSNQPQHF. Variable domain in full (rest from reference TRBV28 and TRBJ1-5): DVKVTQSSRYLVKRTGEKVFLECVQDMDHENMFWYRQDPGLGLRLIYFSYDVKMKEKGDIPEGYSVSREKKERFSLILESASTNQTSMYLCASFSNQPQHFGDGTRLSIL.

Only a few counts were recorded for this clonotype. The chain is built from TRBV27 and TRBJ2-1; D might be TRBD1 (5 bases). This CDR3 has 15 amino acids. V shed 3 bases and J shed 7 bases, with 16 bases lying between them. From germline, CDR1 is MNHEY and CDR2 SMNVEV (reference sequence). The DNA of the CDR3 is TGTGCCAGCAGTTTGTTAGGGGCGGAGTGGAATGAGCAGTTCTTC. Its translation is CASSLLGAEWNEQFF.

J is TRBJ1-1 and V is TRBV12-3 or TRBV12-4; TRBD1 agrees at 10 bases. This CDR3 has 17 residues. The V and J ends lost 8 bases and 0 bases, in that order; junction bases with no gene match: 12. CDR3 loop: CASGARQGALMNTEAFF. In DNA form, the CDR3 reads TGTGCCAGCGGTGCACGACAGGGGGCTCTCATGAACACTGAAGCTTTCTTT.

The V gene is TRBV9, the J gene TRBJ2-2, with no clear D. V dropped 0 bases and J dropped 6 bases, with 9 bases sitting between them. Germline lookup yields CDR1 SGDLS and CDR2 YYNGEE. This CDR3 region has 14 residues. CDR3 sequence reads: CASSVEGLSGELFF. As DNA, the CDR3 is TGTGCCAGCAGCGTAGAGGGTTTGTCCGGGGAGCTGTTTTTT.

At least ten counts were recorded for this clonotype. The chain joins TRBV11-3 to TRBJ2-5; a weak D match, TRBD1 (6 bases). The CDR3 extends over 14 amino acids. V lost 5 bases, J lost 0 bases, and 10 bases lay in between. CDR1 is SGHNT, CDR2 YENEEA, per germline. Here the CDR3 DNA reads TGTGCCAGCAGCCCATGGGACAACCAAGAGACCCAGTACTTC. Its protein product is CASSPWDNQETQYF.

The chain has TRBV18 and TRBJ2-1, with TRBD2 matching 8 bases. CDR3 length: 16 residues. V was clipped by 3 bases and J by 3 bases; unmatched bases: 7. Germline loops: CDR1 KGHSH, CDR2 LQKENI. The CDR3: CASSPLVAGYYNEQFF. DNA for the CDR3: TGTGCCAGCTCACCCCTTGTAGCGGGGTACTACAATGAGCAGTTCTTC.

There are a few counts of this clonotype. CDR3 DNA: TGTGCCAGCAGTGAAGACAATCAGCCCCAGCATTTT. Protein sequence: CASSEDNQPQHF. The chain has TRBV2 and TRBJ1-5; no firm D call. The germline V gene has CDR1 SNHLY and CDR2 FYNNEI. CDR3 length: 12 amino acids. V was trimmed by 1 base and J by 3 bases, leaving 1 base between them.

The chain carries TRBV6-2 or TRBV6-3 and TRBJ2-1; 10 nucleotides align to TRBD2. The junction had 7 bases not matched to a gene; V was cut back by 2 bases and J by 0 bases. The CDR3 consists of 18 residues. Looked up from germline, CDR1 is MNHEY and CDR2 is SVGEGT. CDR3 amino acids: CASSYPTSGVSSYNEQFF. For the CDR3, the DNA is TGTGCCAGCAGTTACCCTACTAGCGGGGTAAGCTCCTACAATGAGCAGTTCTTC.

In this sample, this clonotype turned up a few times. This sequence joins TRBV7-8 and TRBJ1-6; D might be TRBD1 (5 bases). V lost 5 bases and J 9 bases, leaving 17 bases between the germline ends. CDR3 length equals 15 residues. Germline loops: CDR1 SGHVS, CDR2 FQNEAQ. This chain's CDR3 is CASSRRDDSGSPLHF. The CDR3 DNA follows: TGTGCCAGCAGCAGACGGGACGATTCGGGTTCACCCCTCCACTTT.

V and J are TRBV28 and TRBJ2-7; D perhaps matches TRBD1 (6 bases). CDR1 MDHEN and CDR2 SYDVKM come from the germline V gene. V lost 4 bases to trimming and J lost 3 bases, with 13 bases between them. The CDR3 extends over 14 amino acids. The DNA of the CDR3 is TGTGCCAGCAGTTCCATAAACAGGGACTACGAGCAGTACTTC. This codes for CASSSINRDYEQYF. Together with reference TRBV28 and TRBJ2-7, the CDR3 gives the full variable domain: DVKVTQSSRYLVKRTGEKVFLECVQDMDHENMFWYRQDPGLGLRLIYFSYDVKMKEKGDIPEGYSVSREKKERFSLILESASTNQTSMYLCASSSINRDYEQYFGPGTRLTVT.